This section outlines one TCR beta chain sequence together with its context. Its cognate antigen is unknown. After CD4+ and CD8+ cells were isolated by positive magnetic bead selection, their purity was checked by flow cytometry. The V gene lost 1 base and the J gene lost 2 bases, with 8 bases spanning the gap. The CDR3 is made up of 14 amino acids. CDR1 is LGHNA and CDR2 is YSLEER in the germline V gene. This sample is drawn from a study of somatic mutations in cytotoxic T cells in rheumatoid arthritis. The study's findings and limits: For about an eighth of the roughly 65 patients, a single CD8+ clone accounted for more than 20% of CD8+ cells.

Libraries were prepared by immunoSEQ multiplex PCR; TCRdb keeps only in-frame clonotypes and omits some of them. The table has more than 20,000 clones, about four fifths seen once; the top ten hold 3% to 4%. The sample taken for sequencing was CD8+ T cells sorted from blood. This receptor was taken from an adult with rheumatoid arthritis. The chain is built from TRBV4-3 and TRBJ1-2; D unresolved. In DNA, the CDR3 is TGCGCCAGCAGCCAAGGACGGCTGAACTATGGCTACACCTTC. Its translation is CASSQGRLNYGYTF.